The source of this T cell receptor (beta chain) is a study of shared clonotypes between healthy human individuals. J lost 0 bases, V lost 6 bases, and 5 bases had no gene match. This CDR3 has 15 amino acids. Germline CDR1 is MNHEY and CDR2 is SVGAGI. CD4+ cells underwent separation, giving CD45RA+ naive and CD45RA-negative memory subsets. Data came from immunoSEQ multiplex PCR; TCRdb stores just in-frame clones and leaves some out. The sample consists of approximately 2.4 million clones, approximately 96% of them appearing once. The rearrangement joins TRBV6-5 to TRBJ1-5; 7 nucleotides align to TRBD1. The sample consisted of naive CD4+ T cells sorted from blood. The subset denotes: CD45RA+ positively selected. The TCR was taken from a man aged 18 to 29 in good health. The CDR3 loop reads CASSPGQTSNQPQHF. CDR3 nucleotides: TGTGCCAGCAGCCCGGGACAGACTAGCAATCAGCCCCAGCATTTT.